The 18 T cell receptor beta chains presented below share a single source sample, sequenced in a study of vaccination and CD4 T cells after COVID-19. Specified time point: late sampling 161 to 241 days after vaccination in a few convalescent patients. TCRdb re-called the PCR reads with MiXCR, one entry per CDR3 protein. The table includes around 30,000 distinct CDR3 sequences, about 50% detected once. The material sequenced was CD4+ T cells from blood, taken about 7 months after SARS-CoV-2 vaccination. These receptors all come from a human donor who had recovered from COVID-19.

V usage is TRBV10-3 and J usage is TRBJ2-7; D is undetermined. CDR1 ENHRY and CDR2 SYGVKD come from the germline V gene. The CDR3 totals 15 residues. The V gene lost 4 bases and the J gene lost 3 bases, with 16 bases spanning the gap. The chain's CDR3 is CAISAEIQIYYEQYF. The CDR3 bases are TGTGCCATCAGTGCCGAGATCCAGATATACTACGAGCAGTACTTC.

The CDR3 is CSAALGTGLGYTF. CDR3 in DNA: TGCAGTGCAGCACTTGGGACAGGGCTTGGCTACACCTTC. V gene TRBV20-1 combines with J gene TRBJ1-2, with 9 bases aligning to TRBD1. The length of the CDR3 is 13 residues. The V segment lost 6 bases and the J segment 7 bases; nucleotides outside the gene matches: 9. Germline CDR1 is DFQATT and CDR2 is SNEGSKA (reference sequence).

The V and J genes are TRBV27 and TRBJ2-2; D remains unclear. Trimming took off 4 bases at V and 10 bases at J, with 4 bases between the two ends. The CDR3 consists of 10 residues. Germline loops: CDR1 MNHEY, CDR2 SMNVEV (reference sequence). Here the CDR3 reads CASSWMELFF. Here the CDR3 DNA reads TGTGCCAGCAGTTGGATGGAGCTGTTTTTT.

The chain combines TRBV6-5 with TRBJ2-7; D unresolved. CDR3 length: 12 amino acids. V gave up 4 bases and J gave up 3 bases, with 7 bases separating them. CDR1 and CDR2 (germline): MNHEY, SVGAGI. The CDR3 protein is CASSSMFYEQYF. The CDR3 DNA is TGTGCCAGCAGTTCGATGTTCTACGAGCAGTACTTC.

This chain links TRBV7-3 with TRBJ2-3; 10 bases match TRBD2. CDR1 is SGHTA and CDR2 is FQGTGA in the germline V gene. The CDR3 is made up of 15 amino acids. J was trimmed by 6 bases and V by 6 bases; bases with no gene match: 9. The CDR3 reads CASRASGSFRDTQYF. CDR3 nucleotide sequence: TGTGCCAGCAGGGCTAGCGGGAGTTTTCGGGATACGCAGTATTTT.

The rearrangement joins TRBV2 to TRBJ1-5; no clear D gene. There are 14 residues in the CDR3. V was clipped by 3 bases and J by 0 bases, with 6 bases between them. Germline values: CDR1 SNHLY, CDR2 FYNNEI. For the CDR3, the DNA is TGTGCCAGCAGTGAGACTCATAGCAATCAGCCCCAGCATTTT. The encoded protein is CASSETHSNQPQHF.

V and J are TRBV27 and TRBJ2-7; perhaps TRBD2 as D (6 bases). The CDR3 has 15 amino acids. The germline gives CDR1 MNHEY, CDR2 SMNVEV (reference sequence). V was pared by 5 bases and J by 5 bases, with 19 bases between. Here the CDR3 reads CASSKPGVSTHEQYF. CDR3 nucleotides: TGTGCCAGCAGTAAACCGGGGGTATCGACGCACGAGCAGTACTTC.

This clonotype was counted only a few times. The CDR3 sequence: CATSRGGMGQDTYGYTF. The DNA of the CDR3 is TGTGCCACCAGCAGAGGAGGGATGGGACAGGACACATATGGCTACACCTTC. The V call is TRBV15, the J call TRBJ1-2; 8 positions match TRBD1. Trimming at V came to 1 base and at J to 5 bases, leaving 12 bases not matched to a gene. Germline CDR1 and CDR2: LNHNV and YYDKDF (reference sequence). The CDR3 is 17 residues long.

The CDR3 loop reads CAISDSGNIWDGELFF. CDR3 nucleotide sequence: TGTGCCATCTCGGATAGCGGTAATATATGGGACGGGGAGCTGTTTTTT. This sequence joins TRBV10-3 and TRBJ2-2; a weak D match, TRBD2 (6 bases). Germline loops: CDR1 ENHRY, CDR2 SYGVKD. Trimming stripped 8 bases from V and 7 bases from J, with 23 bases between. The CDR3 extends over 16 amino acids.

The chain employs TRBV7-8 and TRBJ2-5; TRBD2 matches 9 bases. V lost 1 base and J lost 4; bases outside the gene matches: 1. The V gene's germline CDR1 is SGHVS and CDR2 FQNEAQ. This CDR3 has 14 amino acids. The CDR3 nucleotides are TGTGCCAGCAGCTTAGAACTAGCGGGAGAGACCCAGTACTTC. Its translation is CASSLELAGETQYF.

This clonotype occurred a few times. The chain joins TRBV20-1 to TRBJ2-1; D perhaps matches TRBD2 (7 bases). CDR3 length: 17 amino acids. Trimming removed 5 bases from V and 5 bases from J, with 25 bases in between. The germline gives CDR1 DFQATT, CDR2 SNEGSKA (reference sequence). The CDR3 spells CSAFGGGGYRIHNEQFF. The CDR3 DNA sequence: TGCAGTGCTTTCGGGGGAGGGGGATATCGGATACACAATGAGCAGTTCTTC.

The CDR3 DNA follows: TGTGCCAGCAGTTACGATGAATTTGGGAACACTGAAGCTTTCTTT. Translation gives CASSYDEFGNTEAFF. The chain employs TRBV6-5 and TRBJ1-1, with unresolved D. Trimming left V 2 bases short and J 1 base short, with 11 bases between. The CDR3 is made up of 15 amino acids. Looked up from germline, CDR1 is MNHEY and CDR2 is SVGAGI.

As concerns this clonotype: The DNA is omitted, as the CDR3 cannot be located on it reliably, and the CDR3 follows TCRdb's listing. The gene calls are TRBV7-5 and TRBJ2-1; the listed D gene, TRBD1, was not tested against the DNA. TRBV7-5 is a pseudogene. The CDR3 is 19 amino acids in total, end residues counted. CDR3 sequence: CISVPEVPDFSPLLDEQFF.

This clonotype was seen more than once but under ten times. This rearrangement joins TRBV6-1 to TRBJ2-5, with D unclear. V dropped 6 bases and J dropped 1 base, with 21 bases sitting between them. Germline V CDR1 and CDR2: MNHNS, SASEGT. The CDR3 covers 17 residues. CDR3 amino acids: CASSPTPGRPFQETQYF. The DNA for the CDR3 is TGTGCCAGCAGCCCGACCCCCGGCAGGCCATTCCAAGAGACCCAGTACTTC.

The CDR3 loop reads CASSPRIAEEQYF. The CDR3 nucleotides are TGTGCCAGCAGCCCAAGAATAGCGGAAGAGCAGTACTTC. This rearrangement joins TRBV7-9 to TRBJ2-7, with a weak D call TRBD2 (6 bases). The V gene lost 5 bases and the J gene lost 7 bases, with 15 bases spanning the gap. Germline V gene lookup returns CDR1 SEHNR and CDR2 FQNEAQ (reference sequence). The CDR3 has 13 amino acids.

A few counts support this clonotype. CDR3 nucleotide sequence: TGTGCCACCAGTTCACGATCGAGTTTCTACAATGAGCAGTTCTTC. Its protein is CATSSRSSFYNEQFF. The chain is built from TRBV24-1 and TRBJ2-1; no clear D. The CDR3 sequence is 15 residues long. Trimming took off 6 bases at V and 3 bases at J, with 14 bases between the two ends. The germline V gene encodes CDR1 KGHDR and CDR2 SFDVKD.

The chain recombines TRBV6-2 or TRBV6-3 with TRBJ2-7, with TRBD1 matching 7 bases. Trimming removed 6 bases from V and 0 bases from J; junction bases left unmatched: 8. Germline V gives CDR1 MNHEY, CDR2 SVGEGT. The CDR3 is made up of 15 amino acids. The CDR3 spells CASRNAGQASYEQYF. The CDR3 bases are TGTGCCAGCAGGAACGCCGGACAGGCCTCCTACGAGCAGTACTTC.

The gene calls are TRBV19 and TRBJ2-7; 9 nucleotides agree with TRBD1. The junction had 2 bases not matched to a gene; V was cut back by 8 bases and J by 6 bases. The CDR3 is 11 residues long. The V gene's germline CDR1 is LNHDA and CDR2 SQIVND (reference sequence). CDR3 sequence: CASGTGSEQYF. For the CDR3, the DNA is TGTGCCAGTGGGACAGGGAGCGAGCAGTACTTC.